The 26 T cell receptor beta chains reported below all come from one sample, sequenced in a study of blood T cell repertoires in COVID-19. Data came from immunoSEQ multiplex PCR; TCRdb stores just in-frame clones and leaves some out. The table records 70,000 to 85,000 clones, nearly 90% of them present only once. Material: peripheral blood. The receptor set was obtained from a man between 65 and 85 years old with active or convalescent COVID-19.

The genes are TRBV2 and TRBJ1-2; D is perhaps TRBD1 (6 bases). Germline assignment: CDR1 SNHLY and CDR2 FYNNEI. The CDR3 runs 13 residues. Trimming took off 2 bases at V and 7 bases at J, with 11 bases between the two ends. In DNA, the CDR3 is TGTGCCAGCAGTGAATTACAGGGATTTGGCTACACCTTC. It is translated as CASSELQGFGYTF.

The rearrangement uses TRBV5-1 and TRBJ2-5; TRBD2 matches 12 bases. Germline CDR1 and CDR2: SGHRS and YFSETQ. This CDR3 region has 15 residues. J gave up 5 bases and V 7 bases, and 9 bases lay outside the gene matches. CDR3 in DNA: TGCGCCAGCTCGCCTAGCGGGGGGGCCGGTGAGACCCAGTACTTC. Translating gives CASSPSGGAGETQYF.

DNA of the CDR3: TGTGCCAGCAGTCCAGGTAGTGAATATGGCTACACCTTC. Protein sequence: CASSPGSEYGYTF. The chain recombines TRBV7-9 with TRBJ1-2; D remains ambiguous. The V gene's germline CDR1 is SEHNR and CDR2 FQNEAQ (reference sequence). The ends were cut back, 6 bases at V and 5 bases at J, with 13 bases in the middle. The CDR3 has 13 residues.

V and J are TRBV5-5 and TRBJ2-7; 10 bases are a match to TRBD1. This CDR3 is 15 amino acids long. The germline gives CDR1 SGHKS, CDR2 YYEKEE (reference sequence). With V trimmed by 4 bases and J by 3 bases, 7 bases remained unmatched. The CDR3 nucleotides read TGTGCCAGCAGCCGGGACAGGGGAAACTACTACGAGCAGTACTTC. Translated, it gives CASSRDRGNYYEQYF.

In this sample, this clone turned up once. V gene TRBV2 combines with J gene TRBJ2-7; unclear D gene. There are 13 residues in the CDR3. The germline V gene has CDR1 SNHLY and CDR2 FYNNEI. With 5 bases removed from V and 3 bases from J, the gap between germline ends came to 11 bases. The CDR3 loop reads CASSLRRIYEQYF. The CDR3 nucleotides read TGTGCCAGCAGTCTCAGGCGAATCTACGAGCAGTACTTC.

The CDR3 DNA reads TGTGCCAGTAGTATAGAGGCCTCTCCCTATGGCTACACCTTC. Protein sequence: CASSIEASPYGYTF. This chain uses TRBV19 with TRBJ1-2; D not certain. The CDR3 has 14 amino acids. Trimming cost V 0 bases and J 4 bases, with 9 bases left between them. In germline, CDR1 is LNHDA, CDR2 SQIVND (reference sequence).

The chain joins TRBV4-1 to TRBJ1-2; unclear D gene. The length of the CDR3 is 15 residues. V lost 1 base, J lost 8 bases, and 17 bases lay in between. Germline lookup yields CDR1 MGHRA and CDR2 YSYEKL. The CDR3 loop is CASSQGSWEGEGYTF. The CDR3 coding sequence is TGCGCCAGCAGCCAAGGGTCCTGGGAGGGAGAAGGCTACACCTTC.

The chain uses TRBV12-5 and TRBJ2-7; TRBD1 aligns across 11 bases. Germline lookup yields CDR1 LGHNT and CDR2 FRNRAP. CDR3 length: 15 amino acids. The junction had 3 bases not matched to a gene; V was cut back by 4 bases and J by 1 base. CDR3 sequence reads: CASGSGTGGSYEQYF. CDR3 bases: TGTGCTAGTGGTTCTGGGACAGGGGGGTCCTACGAGCAGTACTTC.

V is TRBV6-1 and J is TRBJ2-7; no clear D. From germline, CDR1 is MNHNS and CDR2 SASEGT. This CDR3 contains 13 residues. V lost 6 bases to trimming and J lost 2 bases, with 11 bases between them. This CDR3 reads CASRRFDPYEQYF. The CDR3 region has the DNA TGTGCCAGCAGGAGGTTCGACCCCTACGAGCAGTACTTC.

The chain carries TRBV30 and TRBJ1-2; no firm D call. V was pared by 3 bases and J by 2 bases, with 7 bases between. The CDR3 covers 12 residues. Germline loops: CDR1 GTSNPN, CDR2 SVGIG (reference sequence). The DNA of the CDR3 is TGTGCCTGGAGGGACTACAACTATGGCTACACCTTC. This translates into CAWRDYNYGYTF.

This chain uses TRBV2 with TRBJ1-1; 7 nucleotides match TRBD1. The CDR3 length is 13 residues. The germline V gene encodes CDR1 SNHLY and CDR2 FYNNEI. The ends lost 5 bases at V and 3 bases at J; junction bases unmatched: 3. The CDR3 DNA reads as TGTGCCAGCAGTTCCACAGGGGACACTGAAGCTTTCTTT. It translates to CASSSTGDTEAFF. Looking up the rest from reference TRBV2 and TRBJ1-1 gives the full variable domain: EPEVTQTPSHQVTQMGQEVILRCVPISNHLYFYWYRQILGQKVEFLVSFYNNEISEKSEIFDDQFSVERPDGSNFTLKIRSTKLEDSAMYFCASSSTGDTEAFFGQGTRLTVV.

The V call is TRBV28, the J call TRBJ2-7, with 7 bases that match TRBD1. Trimming cost V 6 bases and J 2 bases; bases outside gene matches: 7. Germline V lookup: CDR1 MDHEN, CDR2 SYDVKM. The CDR3 spans 14 residues. The CDR3 loop reads CASRSGTDTYEQYF. Written as DNA, the CDR3 is TGTGCCAGCAGATCCGGGACAGATACCTACGAGCAGTACTTC.

The chain has TRBV11-3 and TRBJ2-1; TRBD2 aligns across 12 bases. Germline assignment: CDR1 SGHNT and CDR2 YENEEA. The trim removed 1 base at V and 10 bases at J, leaving 11 bases unmatched. The CDR3 is 17 amino acids. CDR3 sequence reads: CASSLGGASGRAGEQFF. CDR3 in DNA: TGTGCCAGCAGCTTAGGAGGCGCTAGCGGGAGGGCAGGGGAGCAGTTCTTC.

Only one count was recorded for this clone. This chain uses TRBV28 with TRBJ1-2; the D gene is possibly TRBD1 (6 bases). The CDR3 has 13 amino acids. Germline CDR1 MDHEN, CDR2 SYDVKM. V was trimmed by 5 bases and J by 10 bases, leaving 17 bases between them. The CDR3 DNA is TGTGCCAGCAGTGTTTGGGCCCCAGGGGCCTACACCTTC. Encoded protein: CASSVWAPGAYTF.

V usage is TRBV6-5 and J usage is TRBJ2-1, with D possibly TRBD1 on 6 matching bases. This CDR3 comprises 15 residues. Per the germline V gene, CDR1 is MNHEY and CDR2 is SVGAGI. Between the trimmed V and J ends, which lost 6 bases and 0 bases, there was a span of 12 bases. Written as DNA, the CDR3 is TGTGCCAGCAGACGACAGGCGAGCTCCTACAATGAGCAGTTCTTC. Translating gives CASRRQASSYNEQFF.

The J gene is TRBJ2-7, the V gene TRBV6-1; 7 bases are a match to TRBD2. CDR3 length: 14 residues. Germline V lookup: CDR1 MNHNS, CDR2 SASEGT. V lost 0 bases and J lost 3; bases outside the gene matches: 2. CDR3 region: CASSEAGGDYEQYF. CDR3 bases: TGTGCCAGCAGTGAAGCGGGAGGGGACTACGAGCAGTACTTC.

The V call is TRBV6-2 or TRBV6-3, the J call TRBJ2-3; TRBD2 matches at 9 bases. This CDR3 comprises 17 residues. Germline assignment: CDR1 MNHEY and CDR2 SVGEGT. V lost 0 bases to trimming and J lost 5 bases; unmatched junction nucleotides: 9. In DNA form, the CDR3 reads TGTGCCAGCAGTTACTCGAGGGGCGGGAGGGACTTAGATACGCAGTATTTT. Amino acids: CASSYSRGGRDLDTQYF.

J is TRBJ2-7 and V is TRBV5-5; 8 bases are shared with TRBD1. The CDR3 sequence is 15 residues long. With 2 bases clipped from V and 5 bases from J, the junction kept 9 bases outside the gene matches. Germline CDR1 reads SGHKS; CDR2 reads YYEKEE (reference sequence). The CDR3 DNA reads as TGTGCCAGCAGCTTTTATATCACAGGGGGGAACGAGCAGTACTTC. Amino acids: CASSFYITGGNEQYF.

The chain links TRBV18 to TRBJ1-4; possible D gene TRBD1, 6 bases. This CDR3 is 15 amino acids long. V was shortened by 3 bases and J by 5 bases, with 13 bases between the two germline ends. The V gene's germline CDR1 is KGHSH and CDR2 LQKENI. The chain's CDR3 is CASSPQGFTNEKLFF. The DNA for the CDR3 is TGTGCCAGCTCACCGCAGGGGTTTACGAATGAAAAACTGTTTTTT.

The chain has TRBV7-2 and TRBJ2-7, with 7 bases fitting TRBD2. With V trimmed by 3 bases and J by 6 bases, 11 bases remained unmatched. CDR3 size: 15 residues. Germline V gene data show CDR1 as SGHTA and CDR2 as FQGNSA. CDR3 loop: CASSFRTSRYSEQYF. The CDR3 DNA follows: TGTGCCAGCAGCTTCCGGACTAGTCGATACTCCGAGCAGTACTTC.

V usage is TRBV6-5 and J usage is TRBJ1-2; 8 nucleotides agree with TRBD1. The CDR3 is 12 residues long. CDR1 is MNHEY and CDR2 is SVGAGI in the germline V gene. With 7 bases clipped from V and 8 bases from J, the junction kept 6 bases outside the gene matches. CDR3 nucleotides: TGTGCCAGCAACCGACAGGGGCACGGCTACACCTTC. This encodes CASNRQGHGYTF.

The sample holds one count of this clone. The gene calls are TRBV5-1 and TRBJ2-3; 7 positions match TRBD1. The CDR3 covers 15 residues. Losses at the gene ends were 3 bases for V and 4 bases for J; bases not matched to a gene: 8. Germline values: CDR1 SGHRS, CDR2 YFSETQ. CDR3 DNA: TGCGCCAGCAGCTGGTCCGGGACAGCGGCAGATACGCAGTATTTT. It is translated as CASSWSGTAADTQYF.

V is TRBV13 and J is TRBJ2-3; 10 bases are a match to TRBD2. The V segment lost 2 bases and the J segment 2 bases; nucleotides outside the gene matches: 4. This CDR3 region has 16 residues. Germline V gene data show CDR1 as PRHDT and CDR2 as FYEKMQ (reference sequence). This CDR3 reads CASSLKRGGPTDTQYF. DNA of the CDR3: TGTGCCAGCAGCTTAAAGCGGGGGGGGCCCACAGATACGCAGTATTTT. The full variable domain, with the rest looked up from reference TRBV13 and TRBJ2-3, is AAGVIQSPRHLIKEKRETATLKCYPIPRHDTVYWYQQGPGQDPQFLISFYEKMQSDKGSIPDRFSAQQFSDYHSELNMSSLELGDSALYFCASSLKRGGPTDTQYFGPGTRLTVL.

This clone has more than one count but fewer than ten. The chain employs TRBV4-2 and TRBJ2-3; 10 bases align to TRBD2. The CDR3 has 16 residues. Germline V lookup: CDR1 LGHNA, CDR2 YNFKEQ. The trim removed 3 bases at V and 1 base at J, leaving 4 bases unmatched. The CDR3 nucleotides read TGTGCCAGCAGCCAGACCGGGACTAGCGGCACAGATACGCAGTATTTT. Translation gives CASSQTGTSGTDTQYF.

This clone was counted once. The chain joins TRBV28 to TRBJ1-2, with D unresolved. The CDR3 has 14 amino acids. Trimming removed 2 bases from V and 6 bases from J, with 13 bases in between. Per the germline V gene, CDR1 is MDHEN and CDR2 is SYDVKM. The CDR3 nucleotides read TGTGCCAGCAGTTTAAGAACTCCCTATGATGGCTACACCTTC. It specifies CASSLRTPYDGYTF.

This sequence joins TRBV10-1 and TRBJ2-2; 12 bases align to TRBD1. V was clipped by 8 bases and J by 7 bases; unmatched bases: 5. The germline CDR1 and CDR2 sequences are WNHNN and SYGVQD (reference sequence). The length of the CDR3 is 14 residues. Here the CDR3 DNA reads TGCGCCAGCCGGGGACAGGGGGCAGGCGGGGAGCTGTTTTTT. It encodes CASRGQGAGGELFF.